One and the same sample provided the 9 T cell receptor beta chains below, sequenced in a study of vaccination and CD4 T cells after COVID-19. Antigen specificity for these receptors is unknown. Stated treatment: roughly 10-day PBMC culture with coronavirus spike peptide pools or control peptides (ViraFEST assay). These CD4+ T cells came from an unexposed donor, sampled before the COVID-19 pandemic (2011-2018). Cultured CD4+ T-cell DNA underwent Oncomine TCR Beta short-read sequencing. TCRdb analysed the PCR reads with MiXCR anew, one entry per CDR3 protein. The top ten clones hold about 18% of a sample with roughly 8,700 distinct CDR3 sequences, about half of them seen once. The sequenced material came from CD4+ T cells from blood, cultured in vitro. These receptor sequences come from a human donor in good health.

V is TRBV24-1 and J is TRBJ1-2; D is unresolved. V was cut by 4 bases and J by 8 bases, with 19 bases left in between. The germline gives CDR1 KGHDR, CDR2 SFDVKD. The CDR3 has 15 amino acids. DNA of the CDR3: TGTGCCACCAGTGAATCCCCTCCGGGTACGAAAGGCTACACCTTC. This encodes CATSESPPGTKGYTF.

Only a few counts were recorded for this clonotype. The V gene is TRBV20-1, the J gene TRBJ2-7; D is tentatively TRBD1 or TRBD2 (5 bases each). This CDR3 is 11 amino acids long. The V end was cut by 4 bases, the J end by 12 bases, with 16 bases between. Germline values: CDR1 DFQATT, CDR2 SNEGSKA (reference sequence). The CDR3 reads CSATHRDGAYF. For the CDR3, the DNA is TGCAGTGCTACGCACCGGGACGGAGCGTACTTC.

The rearrangement joins TRBV7-2 to TRBJ2-7; 7 nucleotides agree with TRBD2. The germline CDR1 and CDR2 sequences are SGHTA and FQGNSA. V trimming: 3 bases; J trimming: 3 bases; junction bases outside the gene matches: 5. This CDR3 is built from 14 residues. The CDR3 reads CASSFGGSDYEQYF. The CDR3 coding sequence is TGTGCCAGCAGCTTCGGGGGGTCCGACTACGAGCAGTACTTC.

The chain combines TRBV19 with TRBJ1-1; TRBD1 aligns across 7 bases. This CDR3 region has 15 residues. The germline V gene encodes CDR1 LNHDA and CDR2 SQIVND (reference sequence). J was trimmed by 1 base and V by 6 bases; bases with no gene match: 8. The CDR3: CASSRQGGTNTEAFF. CDR3 DNA sequence: TGTGCCAGTAGCCGACAGGGAGGGACGAACACTGAAGCTTTCTTT.

This chain links TRBV20-1 with TRBJ1-5; D ambiguous. Germline CDR1 is DFQATT and CDR2 is SNEGSKA (reference sequence). V was cut by 0 bases and J by 0 bases, with 6 bases left in between. The CDR3 runs to 14 residues. CDR3 DNA: TGCAGTGCTAGAGATCCAGCTAGCAATCAGCCCCAGCATTTT. Its protein product is CSARDPASNQPQHF.

This clonotype has a handful of counts. The chain combines TRBV28 with TRBJ1-5; no definite D call. Germline V gene lookup returns CDR1 MDHEN and CDR2 SYDVKM. With 5 bases removed from V and 0 bases from J, the gap between germline ends came to 17 bases. This CDR3 comprises 17 residues. This CDR3 is CASSLLGIPYSNQPQHF. The CDR3, as DNA: TGTGCCAGCAGTCTTCTCGGGATCCCGTATAGCAATCAGCCCCAGCATTTT.

J is TRBJ2-5 and V is TRBV10-3; D gene unclear. This CDR3 comprises 13 residues. Trimming stripped 6 bases from V and 5 bases from J, with 13 bases between. CDR1 is ENHRY and CDR2 is SYGVKD in the germline V gene. The CDR3: CAIRDTSRETQYF. The CDR3 coding sequence is TGTGCCATCAGAGACACCTCGAGGGAGACCCAGTACTTC.

The chain has TRBV7-9 and TRBJ2-7; 10 bases line up with TRBD2. Trimming took 5 bases from V and 5 from J; bases not matched to a gene: 9. The germline V gene encodes CDR1 SEHNR and CDR2 FQNEAQ (reference sequence). This CDR3 spans 15 amino acids. The CDR3 nucleotides are TGTGCCAGCAGCGGATCCGGGACTAGCGCCCACGAGCAGTACTTC. It yields the protein CASSGSGTSAHEQYF. Full variable domain (remainder filled in from reference TRBV7-9 and TRBJ2-7): DTGVSQNPRHKITKRGQNVTFRCDPISEHNRLYWYRQTLGQGPEFLTYFQNEAQLEKSRLLSDRFSAERPKGSFSTLEIQRTEQGDSAMYLCASSGSGTSAHEQYFGPGTRLTVT.

The V gene is TRBV6-5, the J gene TRBJ1-1; unclear D gene. The CDR3 has 16 residues. Trimming removed 0 bases at V and 0 bases at J, with 11 bases between. The germline V gene encodes CDR1 MNHEY and CDR2 SVGAGI. This CDR3 reads CASSYSGPSLNTEAFF. The CDR3 bases are TGTGCCAGCAGTTACTCCGGGCCCTCCTTGAACACTGAAGCTTTCTTT.